This entry concerns a single T cell receptor (beta chain). CDR3 size: 10 residues. Trimming pared 6 bases from V and 10 bases from J, leaving 11 bases between. Germline V lookup: CDR1 DFQATT, CDR2 SNEGSKA (reference sequence). This sample is part of a study of response to subunit inactivated influenza vaccine. TCRdb fed the RT-PCR reads into MiXCR, producing one record per CDR3 protein. The table lists over 400,000 distinct CDR3 sequences, 10% to 11% of them singletons. The sequences come from PBMCs from blood, collected 40 to 50 days after vaccination. The gene calls are TRBV20-1 and TRBJ2-3; perhaps TRBD2 as D (5 bases). This clonotype was obtained from a man over 45 who received an inactivated influenza vaccine. CDR3 nucleotides: TGCAGTGCAAGACTAACTGCGCAGTATTTT. Protein product: CSARLTAQYF.